This T cell receptor (beta chain) stems from a study of T cell repertoires in cytomegalovirus infection. Study in general: It was recently identified HLA-C-restricted and well-studied HLA-B-restricted CMV epitopes that the study used.

Study-wide results and caveats: Cumulative public TCR beta family frequency identified carriers of CMV plus the relevant HLA. Dominating the ex vivo response were TCR beta clonotypes that were CMV-specific and HLA-C-restricted.

With regard to this clonotype: Its target is not known.

Each CDR3 protein is one row after TCRdb ran MiXCR on the reads. Of roughly 730,000 distinct CDR3 sequences in the sample, around 32% were seen once. The receptor was isolated from a human donor in good health (CMV status not recorded). Some clones in this sample may be carry-over from other donors' samples. The input for sequencing was cultured PBMCs, taken from culture after CMV antigen stimulation.

DNA of the CDR3: TGCAGTGTCCCGGGACACCTGAGCTCTGGAAACACCATATATTTT. Its protein product is CSVPGHLSSGNTIYF. This sequence joins TRBV20-1 and TRBJ1-3, with a tentative D call TRBD1 (6 bases). Germline assignment: CDR1 DFQATT and CDR2 SNEGSKA (reference sequence). The CDR3 is made up of 15 amino acids. The ends were cut back, 7 bases at V and 0 bases at J, with 16 bases in the middle.